This TCR beta chain originates from a study of graft-versus-host responses after intestinal transplantation (dated by TCRdb to the early 2020s). Broadly, across the study: Multivisceral, liver-intestinal, or isolated intestinal transplants were received by the recipients. After intestinal transplantation, graft-versus-host and host-versus-graft alloreactive T cell clones were followed in the graft, circulation and bone marrow using bulk TCR-beta CDR3 sequencing. A peak of at least 4% donor T cells among recipient peripheral blood mononuclear cells was the definition used for donor T cell macrochimerism. A cohort of 24 intestinal transplant recipients, including one retransplant, was enrolled, and 3 patients lacking pretransplant specimens were excluded. To identify alloreactive clones, pre-transplant mixed lymphocyte reaction products were sequenced and compared with unstimulated pre-transplant donor and recipient T cells. Rather than going through the commercial service, samples from a few later patients were sequenced in-house on an Illumina MiSeq and processed with MiXCR. Anti-thymocyte globulin induction was given to all recipients, followed by maintenance tacrolimus and steroids for about 3 years. General conclusions and limits of the study: High GvH to HvG T cell clonal ratios were observed in the allografts of patients with donor T cell macrochimerism. GvH clones were found in recipient bone marrow, and some of the GvH clones appeared earlier in ileal mucosa or blood, which is consistent with an intestinal mucosal origin. Early after transplant, peak levels of circulating GvH clones were associated with declines in HvG clones. The conclusions were limited by the relatively low number and heterogeneity of the intestinal transplant patients.

Blood samples were collected up to 4 times in the first month after transplant and then at least monthly when available. Library prep was done by the immunoSEQ multiplex PCR assay. Adaptive Biotechnologies carried out high-throughput TCR-beta CDR3 sequencing of genomic DNA for most patients. From the authors' description of their analysis: Adaptive's ImmunoSEQ software supplied the TCR sequencing data for around 17 patients, while MiXCR and VDJtools were used to process a few other patients. CDR3 nucleotide sequences shared between donor and recipient were removed because the origin of such sequences could not be assigned. Alloreactive clones required at least 2-fold expansion over unstimulated cells and minimum CFSE-low frequency of 0.002% (template counts) or 0.001% (read counts). Mappable clones were those detected in sequenced pre-transplant spleen, lymph node, or MLR CFSE-low populations of the donor or recipient. The cumulative frequency of alloreactive clones was calculated as a percentage of all sequences, weighted by copy number. What TCRdb holds here is the immuneACCESS table cut down to in-frame rearrangements. Part of the clones is not present; checked against another copy, under half of the missing clones reflect an unresolved V gene, and the others are unexplained. The V and J calls and clone size are taken from that table; D and trimming were inferred from the DNA. This sample is represented by 25,000 to 35,000 clones; about 92% of them were singletons. The ten largest clones add up to 0.65% to 0.8% of the sample.

After removal of 3 bases from V and 5 bases from J, the junction retains 6 bases not matched to a gene. Inclusive of the bounding cysteine and phenylalanine, the CDR3 is 14 residues long. The DNA shown is the 42-base CDR3, in frame from base 1. Taken from the germline V gene, the CDR1 and CDR2 loops are SGHVS and FNYEAQ. A note on this clone: Its antigen is still unknown. Per-base qualities were not stored, and no clone one base away is much larger.

The sample here was PBMCs, taken 66 days after intestinal transplant. Recombination linked TRBV7-6 to TRBJ2-7, with 8 middle bases fitting TRBD2. This TCR derives from a human patient who received an intestinal transplant, so some T cells may come from the graft donor. The CDR3 protein sequence reads: CASSLGLESNEQYF. The nucleotides are TGTGCCAGCAGCTTGGGACTAGAAAGCAACGAGCAGTACTTC.